Given below is one TCR beta chain in context. What it binds is not known. This clone may be a read error of a much larger clone one base away. A primer in the constant region served to generate TCR beta cDNA from approximately 450 ng of total RNA. ARM-PCR, slightly modified, supplied the TCR beta libraries through three nested multiplex PCR rounds. The study ran its first two PCR rounds for about 11 cycles each, using TRBV1-TRBV30 forward primers and a C-beta reverse primer. TCRdb reanalysed the multiplex PCR reads using MiXCR and keeps one entry per CDR3 protein. This table has about 100,000 distinct CDR3 sequences, 55% to 80% appearing once. The data were obtained in a study of tumor-infiltrating lymphocytes in primary liver carcinoma. V lost 6 bases and J lost 8, with 19 bases in between. Germline assignment: CDR1 MNHEY and CDR2 SVGAGI. The CDR3 runs 14 residues. Overall study findings and caveats: Blood had a significantly lower top-250-clone fraction than tumors did (p = 0.039). Overlap between tumor regions exceeded overlap of tumor with adjacent tissue or blood. Merely some 8-24% of top clones spanned all five tumor regions.

Joint extraction of RNA and DNA used roughly 20-32 mg of bulk tissue that was unsorted. Without exception, tumor samples held over 90% viable tumor cells. Input material: liver tumor tissue from sampling region 2. Specified subset: tumor region T2, inferior pole. The source of this sequence is a woman aged 55-69 years with primary liver carcinoma and hepatitis B virus infection. This sequence joins TRBV6-5 and TRBJ1-1, with D perhaps matching TRBD1 (6 bases). CDR3 sequence (DNA): TGTGCCAGCAGCCAGGGGAGTGCTTGGGGGGAAGCTTTCTTT. Protein sequence: CASSQGSAWGEAFF.